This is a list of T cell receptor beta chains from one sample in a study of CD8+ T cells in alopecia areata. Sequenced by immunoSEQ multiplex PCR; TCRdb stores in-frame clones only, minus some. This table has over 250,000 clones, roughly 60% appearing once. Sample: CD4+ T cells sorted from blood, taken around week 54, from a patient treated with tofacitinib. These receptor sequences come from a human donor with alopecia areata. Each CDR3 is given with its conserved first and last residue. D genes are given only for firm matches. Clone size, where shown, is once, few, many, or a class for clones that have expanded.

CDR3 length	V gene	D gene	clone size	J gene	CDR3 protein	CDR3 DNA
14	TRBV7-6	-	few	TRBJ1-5	CASSGQGLDQPQHF	TGTGCCAGCAGCGGTCAGGGTTTGGATCAGCCCCAGCATTTT
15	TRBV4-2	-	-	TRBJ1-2	CASSQESRGDYGYTF	TGTGCCAGCAGCCAAGAGTCCCGGGGGGACTATGGCTACACCTTC
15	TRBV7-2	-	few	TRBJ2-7	CASSLVGAGADEQYF	TGTGCCAGCAGCTTAGTGGGGGCAGGGGCGGACGAGCAGTACTTC
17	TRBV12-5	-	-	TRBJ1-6	CASGLAPGLQRGSPLHF	TGTGCTAGTGGTTTGGCCCCGGGACTTCAGCGGGGTTCACCCCTCCACTTT
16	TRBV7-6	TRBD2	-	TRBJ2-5	CASSLGLAGGQETQYF	TGTGCCAGCAGCTTAGGGCTAGCGGGGGGGCAAGAGACCCAGTACTTC
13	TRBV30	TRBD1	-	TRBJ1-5	CAWSKQGGQPQHF	TGTGCCTGGAGTAAACAGGGGGGACAGCCCCAGCATTTT
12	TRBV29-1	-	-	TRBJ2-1	CSDTGFGNEQFF	TGCAGCGACACAGGGTTCGGGAATGAGCAGTTCTTC
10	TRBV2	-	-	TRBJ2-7	CASAPYEQYF	TGTGCCAGCGCTCCGTACGAGCAGTACTTC
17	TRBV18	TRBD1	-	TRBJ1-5	CASSPSAGTGGDQPQHF	TGTGCCAGCTCACCATCCGCTGGGACAGGGGGAGATCAGCCCCAGCATTTT
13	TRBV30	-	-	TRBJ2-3	CAWSGGGTDTQYF	TGTGCCTGGAGTGGAGGGGGCACAGATACGCAGTATTTT
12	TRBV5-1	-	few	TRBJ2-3	CASNSYTDTQYF	TGCGCCAGCAACTCCTACACAGATACGCAGTATTTT
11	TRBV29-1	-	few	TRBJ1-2	CSVARSDGYTF	TGCAGCGTTGCTCGGTCTGATGGCTACACCTTC
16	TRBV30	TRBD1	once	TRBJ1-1	CAWSDDRGRGNTEAFF	TGTGCCTGGAGTGACGACAGGGGACGGGGGAACACTGAAGCTTTCTTT
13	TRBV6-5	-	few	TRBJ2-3	CASSTVPRDTQYF	TGTGCCAGCAGTACAGTGCCTAGAGATACGCAGTATTTT
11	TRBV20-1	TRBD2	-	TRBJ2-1	CSVAGGPLLFF	TGCAGTGTAGCGGGGGGGCCATTACTGTTCTTC
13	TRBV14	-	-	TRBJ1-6	CASATGGQSPLHF	TGTGCCAGCGCGACCGGCGGACAGTCACCCCTCCACTTT
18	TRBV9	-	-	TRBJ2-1	CASSVGGSMGFSYNEQFF	TGTGCCAGCAGCGTAGGCGGAAGTATGGGCTTCTCCTACAATGAGCAGTTCTTC
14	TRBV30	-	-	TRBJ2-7	CAWSDYSQGYEQYF	TGTGCCTGGAGTGACTATTCACAGGGTTACGAGCAGTACTTC
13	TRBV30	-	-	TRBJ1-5	CAWSLGSEEAQHF	TGTGCCTGGAGTTTGGGTTCGGAGGAAGCCCAGCATTTT
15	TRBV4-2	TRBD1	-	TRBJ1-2	CASSQGGTGDSGYTF	TGTGCCAGCAGCCAAGGTGGGACAGGGGATTCTGGCTACACCTTC
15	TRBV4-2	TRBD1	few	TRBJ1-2	CASSLAQGTGGGYTF	TGTGCCAGCAGCTTAGCCCAAGGGACAGGGGGCGGCTACACCTTC
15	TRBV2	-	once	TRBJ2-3	CASSEVGVITDTQYF	TGTGCCAGCAGTGAAGTAGGAGTTATCACAGATACGCAGTATTTT